Listed below are T cell receptor beta chains from one sample, sequenced in a study of shared clonotypes between healthy human individuals. This table comes from immunoSEQ multiplex PCR, and its TCRdb copy is limited to in-frame clones, with some not included. The sample has some 700,000 clones, less than 95% seen once. Sequences were obtained from memory CD8+ T cells from PBMCs. All receptors come from a man aged 18 to 30 in good health. Some clones in this sample may be carry-over from other donors' samples. Each CDR3 is given without its conserved first and last residue.

>TRBJ2-7|TRBV5-1
ASSLASRQGAIYEQY
>TRBJ2-1|TRBV27
ASPPGGLAGRAFDEQF
>TRBJ2-5|TRBV4-1
ASSQVFGDGEETQY
>TRBJ2-5|TRBV5-1
ASSLEGTGLETQY
>TRBJ1-2|TRBV19
ASSTRDGHHYGYT
>TRBJ1-2|TRBV25-1
ASSLGYGYT
>TRBJ2-3|TRBV19
ASSIDLGEALTDTQY
>TRBJ2-7|TRBV29-1
SVSRQGLREQY
>TRBJ2-1|TRBV27
ASSPDRGAYNEQF
>TRBJ2-7|TRBV6-5
ASSGRGQGGEQY
>TRBJ2-6|TRBV10-3
AISPRTAGANVLT
>TRBJ1-1|TRBV19
ASRQENTEAF
>TRBJ1-1|TRBV9
ASSQEGGEDEAF
>TRBJ1-2|TRBV10-3
AISDEAGINYGYT